This T cell receptor (beta chain) was captured in a study of T cell repertoires in cytomegalovirus infection. Study-level background: A matching HLA type, together with CMV infection, was signaled by public TCR beta signatures.

Broader study findings: HLA-C-restricted CMV clonotypes gave the most frequent clonotype in two of eight donors. Cumulated frequencies of public TCR beta families served to identify carriers of CMV plus the relevant HLA.

TCRdb re-called the reads through MiXCR, storing one row per CDR3 protein. The sample consists of some 390,000 distinct CDR3 sequences, around 18% of them appearing once. This clonotype was recorded many times. The target antigen is unknown. With 5 bases removed from V and 2 bases from J, the gap between germline ends came to 16 bases. Germline CDR1 and CDR2: SGHTA and FQGNSA. CDR3 length equals 15 residues. Material for sequencing was PBMCs. V usage is TRBV7-2 and J usage is TRBJ2-7; D not resolved. The receptor was isolated from a human donor in good health (CMV status not recorded). Some clones in this sample may be carry-over from other donors' samples. The CDR3 DNA reads TGTGCCAGCAGCCCGTCCCCCGTATTGACCTACGAGCAGTACTTC. Its translation is CASSPSPVLTYEQYF.